Described below is a single TCR beta chain sequence and its context. What it binds is unknown. This sample stems from a study of beta chain features in type 1 diabetes. Study results and caveats: Significant though moderate, a shortening of TCRB CDR3s appeared in all four CD4+ subsets of Type 1 diabetes patients.

The V and J ends lost 3 bases and 4 bases, in that order; junction bases with no gene match: 5. Per germline, CDR1 SGHAT and CDR2 FQNNGV. CDR3 length: 15 residues. Every isolated RNA sample was fully reverse transcribed, so sequencing captured expressed TCRB transcripts. Data came from immunoSEQ multiplex PCR; TCRdb stores just in-frame clones and leaves some out. The repertoire holds roughly 260,000 clones, with about a fifth as singletons. The chain couples TRBV11-2 to TRBJ2-1, with TRBD1 identical over 8 bases. This TCR was recovered from a woman aged 35 to 49 with type 1 diabetes. Sequenced sample: naive CD4+ T cells from blood. CDR3 sequence: CASSLLTGVYNEQFF. CDR3 DNA sequence: TGTGCCAGCAGCTTGTTGACAGGGGTATACAATGAGCAGTTCTTC.